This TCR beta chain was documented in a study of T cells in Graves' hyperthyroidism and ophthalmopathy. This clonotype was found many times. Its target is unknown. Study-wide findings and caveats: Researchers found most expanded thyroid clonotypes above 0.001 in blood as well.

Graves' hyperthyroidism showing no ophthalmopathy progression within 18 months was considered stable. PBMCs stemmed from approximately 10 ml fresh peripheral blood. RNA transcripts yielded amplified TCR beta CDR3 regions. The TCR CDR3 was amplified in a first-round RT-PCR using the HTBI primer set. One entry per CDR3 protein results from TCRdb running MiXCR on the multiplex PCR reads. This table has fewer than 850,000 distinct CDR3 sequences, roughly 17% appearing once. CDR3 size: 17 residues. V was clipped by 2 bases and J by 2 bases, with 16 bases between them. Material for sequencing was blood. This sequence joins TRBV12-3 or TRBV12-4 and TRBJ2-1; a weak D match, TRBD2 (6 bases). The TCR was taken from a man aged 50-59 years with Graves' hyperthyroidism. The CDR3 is CASSLRGGKVTYNEQFF. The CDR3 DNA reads TGTGCCAGCAGTTTACGGGGCGGGAAGGTAACCTACAATGAGCAGTTCTTC.